This TCR beta chain was sequenced in a study of shared clonotypes between healthy human individuals. Study as a whole: The study used three CD4 naive, three CD4 memory, two CD8 naive and one CD8 memory plate per donor.

The study's findings and limits: Represented diversity, genetic and exposure-history alike, was limited by few donors. Shared clonotypes across all four donors exceeded non-shared ones in generation probability.

A note on this clone: Its antigen is as yet unknown.

Between the trimmed V and J ends, which lost 4 bases and 0 bases, there was a span of 11 bases. The CDR3 is 15 amino acids. Germline V gene lookup returns CDR1 SGHRS and CDR2 YFSETQ. The study ran the assay at deep level. Clones were read by immunoSEQ multiplex PCR, and TCRdb kept only the in-frame ones, dropping some. The repertoire holds hundreds of thousands of clones, less than 80% seen once, with under 2% in the top ten. The source material was memory CD4+ T cells sorted from blood. Subset indicated: CD45RA-negative fraction. The chain is built from TRBV5-1 and TRBJ1-5; D gene unclear. The TCR was taken from a woman aged 25 to 39 in good health. The CDR3 loop reads CASSLTDYSNQPQHF. The CDR3 nucleotides read TGCGCCAGCAGCCTAACAGACTATAGCAATCAGCCCCAGCATTTT.